A selection of T cell receptor beta chains follows, all from one sample in a study of cytomegalovirus exposure and HLA in healthy donors. Assay: immunoSEQ multiplex PCR; the TCRdb copy retains only in-frame clones and omits some. The table shows tens of thousands of clones, with 95% to 98% occurring only once. Sequencing input: PBMCs. The receptors derive from a man between 18 and 35 years old in good health and CMV-seronegative. CDR3s include the opening cysteine and the closing phenylalanine or tryptophan. Fields, in order: CDR3 DNA, CDR3 protein, clone size, V gene, D gene, J gene. A D gene is named only where the DNA matches it firmly. Rows may omit the clone size; those that give it use once, few, many or a size class.

DNA: TGTGCCAGCAGAACTACAGGGGCCTCCAATCAGCCCCAGCATTTT
CDR3: CASRTTGASNQPQHF
size: .
V: TRBV6-5
D: TRBD1
J: TRBJ1-5

DNA: TGTGCCAGCAGTTACAGGGGGGATAGCACAGATACGCAGTATTTT
CDR3: CASSYRGDSTDTQYF
size: .
V: TRBV2
D: TRBD1
J: TRBJ2-3

DNA: TGTGCCAGCGGAAAACCCGGACACTCTAGCACAGATACGCAGTATTTT
CDR3: CASGKPGHSSTDTQYF
size: .
V: TRBV21-1
D: .
J: TRBJ2-3

DNA: TGTGCCAGCAGCCAGCGGGTGCAGTATTTT
CDR3: CASSQRVQYF
size: .
V: TRBV7-8
D: .
J: TRBJ2-3

DNA: TGTGCCAGTAGCCGGACAGGAAATATGAACACTGAAGCTTTCTTT
CDR3: CASSRTGNMNTEAFF
size: .
V: TRBV19
D: TRBD1
J: TRBJ1-1

DNA: TGTGCCAGCAACTGGCCCAGGGGGCTGGGGACCGGGGAGCTGTTTTTT
CDR3: CASNWPRGLGTGELFF
size: .
V: TRBV21-1
D: .
J: TRBJ2-2

DNA: TGTGCCAGCAGCGCGTACACAGATACGCAGTATTTT
CDR3: CASSAYTDTQYF
size: .
V: TRBV9
D: .
J: TRBJ2-3

DNA: TGTGCCAGCAGCTTAACAACCGCGGCTAGCACAGATACGCAGTATTTT
CDR3: CASSLTTAASTDTQYF
size: .
V: TRBV7-2
D: .
J: TRBJ2-3

DNA: TGTGCCAGCTCACCCAGGTCCCAAGAGACCCAGTACTTC
CDR3: CASSPRSQETQYF
size: .
V: TRBV18
D: .
J: TRBJ2-5

DNA: TGTGCCAGCAGCTTAATAGGGACTAATCCGATGAGCACAGATACGCAGTATTTT
CDR3: CASSLIGTNPMSTDTQYF
size: .
V: TRBV5-6
D: TRBD2
J: TRBJ2-3

DNA: TGTGCCAGCAGCCCCGACTTAGTGAGATCTAGCACAGATACGCAGTATTTT
CDR3: CASSPDLVRSSTDTQYF
size: .
V: TRBV7-3
D: .
J: TRBJ2-3

DNA: TGTGCCAGCAGCGCCTGGGGCCTCCCTGGAAACACCATATATTTT
CDR3: CASSAWGLPGNTIYF
size: .
V: TRBV14
D: .
J: TRBJ1-3

DNA: TGTGCCTGGAGTGTAAGTACTGACACTGAAGCTTTCTTT
CDR3: CAWSVSTDTEAFF
size: once
V: TRBV30
D: .
J: TRBJ1-1

DNA: TGTGCCAGCAGTGAGACAGGGGGCGCAAGCACCGGGGAGCTGTTTTTT
CDR3: CASSETGGASTGELFF
size: .
V: TRBV2
D: TRBD1
J: TRBJ2-2

DNA: TGTGCCAGCAGCGTAGACGGTAAAGGGGGACAAGAGACCCAGTACTTC
CDR3: CASSVDGKGGQETQYF
size: .
V: TRBV9
D: .
J: TRBJ2-5

DNA: TGTGCCAGCTCACCACGGATGAGGAAATACACTGAAGCTTTCTTT
CDR3: CASSPRMRKYTEAFF
size: .
V: TRBV18
D: .
J: TRBJ1-1

DNA: TGCGCCAGCAGCTTGGGCAGGGGGGTGTCGTTAACCCAAGAGACCCAGTACTTC
CDR3: CASSLGRGVSLTQETQYF
size: .
V: TRBV5-1
D: .
J: TRBJ2-5

DNA: TGCGCCAGCAGCCAACCCGGACTAGCGGGAAGCAATGAGCAGTTCTTC
CDR3: CASSQPGLAGSNEQFF
size: .
V: TRBV4-3
D: TRBD2
J: TRBJ2-1

DNA: TGTGCCAGCAGCTTATTCGGGGACACTGAAGCTTTCTTT
CDR3: CASSLFGDTEAFF
size: once
V: TRBV11-3
D: .
J: TRBJ1-1

DNA: TGTGCCAGCCAGTCCGCCGTGCGGGTTGGGGAGCTGTTTTTT
CDR3: CASQSAVRVGELFF
size: .
V: TRBV19
D: .
J: TRBJ2-2

DNA: TGTGCCTTCGACAGGGGAATGAACACTGAAGCTTTCTTT
CDR3: CAFDRGMNTEAFF
size: .
V: TRBV30
D: TRBD1
J: TRBJ1-1

DNA: TGCAGCGGGGACAGGGGTGGCACAGATACGCAGTATTTT
CDR3: CSGDRGGTDTQYF
size: .
V: TRBV29-1
D: TRBD1
J: TRBJ2-3

DNA: TGCGCCAGCAGCCTGCTGGAGCTGGGACAGCCTTACGAGCAGTACTTC
CDR3: CASSLLELGQPYEQYF
size: .
V: TRBV4-1
D: TRBD1
J: TRBJ2-7

DNA: TGTGCCAGCAGTTTGTGGGGGACAGGGGGAGCTTTCTTT
CDR3: CASSLWGTGGAFF
size: .
V: TRBV27
D: TRBD1
J: TRBJ1-1

DNA: TGTGCCAGCAGTGCCCAGGGAGGGTACACTGAAGCTTTCTTT
CDR3: CASSAQGGYTEAFF
size: .
V: TRBV7-2
D: .
J: TRBJ1-1

DNA: TGTGCCAGCAGCCAACGTTCAGGGTCCTATGGCTACACCTTC
CDR3: CASSQRSGSYGYTF
size: .
V: TRBV14
D: .
J: TRBJ1-2

DNA: TGTGCCAGCAGCGAGGCGACAGGCTCTGCGGGCGAGCAGTACTTC
CDR3: CASSEATGSAGEQYF
size: .
V: TRBV9
D: .
J: TRBJ2-7

DNA: TGTGCCAGCACCAACGAGCGGGAAGAGACCCAGTACTTC
CDR3: CASTNEREETQYF
size: few
V: TRBV25-1
D: .
J: TRBJ2-5

DNA: TGTGCCAGCAAAGAACCTCTTCGCCGGGACAGGACCTACGAGCAGTACTTC
CDR3: CASKEPLRRDRTYEQYF
size: .
V: TRBV28
D: TRBD1
J: TRBJ2-7

DNA: TGCGCCAGCAGCCAAGCGCTAGCCTACAATGAGCAGTTCTTC
CDR3: CASSQALAYNEQFF
size: .
V: TRBV4-1
D: .
J: TRBJ2-1

DNA: TGTGCCAGCAGTCATACAGTGAACACTGAAGCTTTCTTT
CDR3: CASSHTVNTEAFF
size: .
V: TRBV27
D: .
J: TRBJ1-1

DNA: TGTGCCAGCAGCTTAGGAACCCAGACAGGGCAGACCGGGGAGCTGTTTTTT
CDR3: CASSLGTQTGQTGELFF
size: .
V: TRBV11-2
D: TRBD1
J: TRBJ2-2

DNA: TGTGCCAGCATAGCGTCTGGAAACACCATATATTTT
CDR3: CASIASGNTIYF
size: .
V: TRBV28
D: .
J: TRBJ1-3

DNA: TGCGCCAGCAGCCAAGATACGGACAGGGGGCTTTATTCTCCGTACAATGAGCAGTTCTTC
CDR3: CASSQDTDRGLYSPYNEQFF
size: .
V: TRBV4-1
D: TRBD1
J: TRBJ2-1

DNA: TGTGCCAGCACCTTAGGACAGGGGGTATCCTATGGCTACACCTTC
CDR3: CASTLGQGVSYGYTF
size: .
V: TRBV6-1
D: TRBD1
J: TRBJ1-2

DNA: TGTGCCAGCAGTTCGGGACAAAGCTCTGGAAACACCATATATTTT
CDR3: CASSSGQSSGNTIYF
size: .
V: TRBV27
D: .
J: TRBJ1-3

DNA: TGTGCCAGCTGTGTTGGCGGGAGGGCCCCAGATACGCAGTATTTT
CDR3: CASCVGGRAPDTQYF
size: .
V: TRBV5-6
D: TRBD2
J: TRBJ2-3

DNA: TGCGCCAGCAGCTTGTCTCTCCAGGGGGCAGGTGAAAAACTGTTTTTT
CDR3: CASSLSLQGAGEKLFF
size: once
V: TRBV5-1
D: TRBD1
J: TRBJ1-4

DNA: TGTGCCAGCAGGGACAGGGGAGGACAGCCCCAGCATTTT
CDR3: CASRDRGGQPQHF
size: .
V: TRBV2
D: TRBD1
J: TRBJ1-5

DNA: TGTGCCAGCAGTTTGGGTCGGGACACGACTAAGAATGAGCAGTTCTTC
CDR3: CASSLGRDTTKNEQFF
size: .
V: TRBV28
D: .
J: TRBJ2-1

DNA: TGTGCCAGCAGTCTTAGCAGGGGCACAGATACGCAGTATTTT
CDR3: CASSLSRGTDTQYF
size: .
V: TRBV11-3
D: .
J: TRBJ2-3

DNA: TGCGCCAGCAGCTTGGGCCTAGAGGTGGGTACGCAGTATTTT
CDR3: CASSLGLEVGTQYF
size: .
V: TRBV5-1
D: .
J: TRBJ2-3

DNA: TGTGCCAGCAGTTTACGGACAGCCGACACTGAAGCTTTCTTT
CDR3: CASSLRTADTEAFF
size: .
V: TRBV28
D: .
J: TRBJ1-1

DNA: TGTGCCAGCAGCTTGACAGGGGGCACTGAAGCTTTCTTT
CDR3: CASSLTGGTEAFF
size: .
V: TRBV7-2
D: TRBD1
J: TRBJ1-1

DNA: TGTGCCAGCAGCCCGGGACTAGTTAGCAATGAGCAGTTCTTC
CDR3: CASSPGLVSNEQFF
size: .
V: TRBV7-2
D: TRBD2
J: TRBJ2-1

DNA: TGCGCCAGCAGCCAGGCAGGCGGGGGCCGAGGAGCTTTCTTT
CDR3: CASSQAGGGRGAFF
size: .
V: TRBV4-1
D: .
J: TRBJ1-1

DNA: TGTGCCAGCAGCTTGGTCAGCTCCTACGAGCAGTACTTC
CDR3: CASSLVSSYEQYF
size: .
V: TRBV5-4
D: .
J: TRBJ2-7